This is a list of T cell receptor beta chains from one sample in a study of T cell responses to AZD1222 COVID-19 vaccine. Data came from immunoSEQ multiplex PCR; TCRdb stores just in-frame clones and leaves some out. The sample records some 150,000 clones, approximately 90% being singletons. This sample comprised peripheral blood, obtained on day 0 of AZD1222 vaccination. These receptors originate from an adult in good health. Both conserved end residues are part of each CDR3. The D gene is left open where the match is weak. Part of the rows lack a size; the others show once, few, many or a class for expanded clones.

D: .
size: .
V: TRBV27
J: TRBJ1-2
DNA: TGTGCCAGCAGTTTTGGGCAGGGGCGTTCCTATGGCTACACCTTC
CDR3: CASSFGQGRSYGYTF

D: .
size: .
V: TRBV30
J: TRBJ1-1
DNA: TGTGCCTGTCGTGGGAACACTGAAGCTTTCTTT
CDR3: CACRGNTEAFF

D: .
size: .
V: TRBV10-3
J: TRBJ1-2
DNA: TGTGCCAGCAGGCCCGTCGTAGGCTATGGCTACACCTTC
CDR3: CASRPVVGYGYTF

D: TRBD1
size: .
V: TRBV25-1
J: TRBJ2-2
DNA: TGTGCCAGCAGTGAAACGGGACAGGACACCGGGGAGCTGTTTTTT
CDR3: CASSETGQDTGELFF

D: .
size: .
V: TRBV6-5
J: TRBJ2-2
DNA: TGTGCCAGCAGTTACTCGACGGGGGCCGGGGAGCTGTTTTTT
CDR3: CASSYSTGAGELFF

D: TRBD1
size: .
V: TRBV20-1
J: TRBJ1-1
DNA: TGCAGTGCTAGTTTTGGGGACAGGGCTGAATCTTTCTTT
CDR3: CSASFGDRAESFF

D: .
size: .
V: TRBV7-9
J: TRBJ2-5
DNA: TGTGCCAGCAGCTTAGCGCACGGTCAAGAGACCCAGTACTTC
CDR3: CASSLAHGQETQYF

D: TRBD2
size: few
V: TRBV10-1
J: TRBJ2-5
DNA: TGCGCCAGCAGTGAAGAGACTAGCGGGAGGTTCCCCCTCCAAGAGACCCAGTACTTC
CDR3: CASSEETSGRFPLQETQYF

D: .
size: .
V: TRBV18
J: TRBJ1-5
DNA: TGTGCCAGCTCACCAACTGGCAATCAGCCCCAGCATTTT
CDR3: CASSPTGNQPQHF

D: TRBD1
size: .
V: TRBV27
J: TRBJ1-2
DNA: TGTGCCAGCAGATCAACAGGGGGCAATGGCTACACCTTC
CDR3: CASRSTGGNGYTF

D: .
size: .
V: TRBV3-1/TRBV3-2
J: TRBJ1-1
DNA: TGTGCCAGCAGCCAAGATTTGGGTATTGTGTTTGTTAACACTGAAGCTTTCTTT
CDR3: CASSQDLGIVFVNTEAFF

D: .
size: .
V: TRBV29-1
J: TRBJ2-3
DNA: TGCAGCGTTGAAGCTGGGCCAGGGGCGGCTCAGGGTACGCAGTATTTT
CDR3: CSVEAGPGAAQGTQYF

D: .
size: .
V: TRBV5-4
J: TRBJ1-1
DNA: TGTGCCAGCAGCTCCCAGACAGGAGGAGCTTTCTTT
CDR3: CASSSQTGGAFF

D: .
size: .
V: TRBV5-5
J: TRBJ2-7
DNA: TGTGCCAGCAGCTTGGACCTTTCCTACGAGCAGTACTTC
CDR3: CASSLDLSYEQYF

D: TRBD1
size: .
V: TRBV6-4
J: TRBJ2-3
DNA: TGTGCCAGCGGAATGGGACAGGGGGAGGCCACAGATACGCAGTATTTT
CDR3: CASGMGQGEATDTQYF

D: .
size: .
V: TRBV7-7
J: TRBJ2-5
DNA: TGTGCCAGCAGCCAGGGACGGCAAGAGACCCAGTACTTC
CDR3: CASSQGRQETQYF

D: TRBD1
size: few
V: TRBV11-2
J: TRBJ1-4
DNA: TGTGCCAGCAGTCCCCAGGGGGGAGGTTTAGAAAAACTGTTTTTT
CDR3: CASSPQGGGLEKLFF

D: .
size: .
V: TRBV5-4
J: TRBJ1-4
DNA: TGTGCCAGCAGTTTCCAGGGGTGGGATGAAAAACTGTTTTTT
CDR3: CASSFQGWDEKLFF

D: .
size: once
V: TRBV7-2
J: TRBJ1-1
DNA: TGTGCCAGCAGCCCTCGGACAGTAAACACTGAAGCTTTCTTT
CDR3: CASSPRTVNTEAFF

D: .
size: .
V: TRBV15
J: TRBJ1-2
DNA: TGTGCCACCAGCAGAGATTACCCAAGCGCTGGCTACACCTTC
CDR3: CATSRDYPSAGYTF

D: .
size: .
V: TRBV7-8
J: TRBJ2-1
DNA: TGTGCCAGCAGCCATAGTGCGGAGGGACTCAATGAGCAGTTCTTC
CDR3: CASSHSAEGLNEQFF

D: .
size: once
V: TRBV7-9
J: TRBJ1-5
DNA: TGTGCCAGCAGCTTATCGGGAAATCAGCCCCAGCATTTT
CDR3: CASSLSGNQPQHF